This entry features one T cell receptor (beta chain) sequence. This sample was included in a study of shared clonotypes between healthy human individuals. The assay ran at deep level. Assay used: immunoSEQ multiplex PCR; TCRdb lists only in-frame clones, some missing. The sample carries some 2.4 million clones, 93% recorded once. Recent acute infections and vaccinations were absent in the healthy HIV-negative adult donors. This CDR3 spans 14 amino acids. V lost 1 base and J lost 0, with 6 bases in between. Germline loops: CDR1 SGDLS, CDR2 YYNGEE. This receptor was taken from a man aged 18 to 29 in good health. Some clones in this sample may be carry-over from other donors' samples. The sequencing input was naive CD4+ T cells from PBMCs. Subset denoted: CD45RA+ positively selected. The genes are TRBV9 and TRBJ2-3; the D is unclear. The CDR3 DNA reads TGTGCCAGCAGCGTAATTACTAGCACAGATACGCAGTATTTT. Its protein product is CASSVITSTDTQYF.